This TCR beta chain was recovered during a study of control samples from healthy donors and cancer patients. Per the germline V gene, CDR1 is SGHDT and CDR2 is YYEEEE. The length of the CDR3 is 12 residues. To note about this clone: The junction shows a germline mismatch at one end, possibly a read error.

The table came from immunoSEQ multiplex PCR; TCRdb's copy has only in-frame clones and leaves some out. This table has 78,000 or so clones, around nine tenths appearing once. The rearrangement uses TRBV5-6 and TRBJ2-7; either TRBD1 or TRBD2 may supply D (5 bases each). Sequenced sample: blood. This TCR came from a woman in her forties or fifties in good health. The CDR3 sequence is CASSSLGTHPDF. The CDR3 coding sequence is TGTGCCAGCAGTTCATTAGGGACCCACCCGGACTTC.